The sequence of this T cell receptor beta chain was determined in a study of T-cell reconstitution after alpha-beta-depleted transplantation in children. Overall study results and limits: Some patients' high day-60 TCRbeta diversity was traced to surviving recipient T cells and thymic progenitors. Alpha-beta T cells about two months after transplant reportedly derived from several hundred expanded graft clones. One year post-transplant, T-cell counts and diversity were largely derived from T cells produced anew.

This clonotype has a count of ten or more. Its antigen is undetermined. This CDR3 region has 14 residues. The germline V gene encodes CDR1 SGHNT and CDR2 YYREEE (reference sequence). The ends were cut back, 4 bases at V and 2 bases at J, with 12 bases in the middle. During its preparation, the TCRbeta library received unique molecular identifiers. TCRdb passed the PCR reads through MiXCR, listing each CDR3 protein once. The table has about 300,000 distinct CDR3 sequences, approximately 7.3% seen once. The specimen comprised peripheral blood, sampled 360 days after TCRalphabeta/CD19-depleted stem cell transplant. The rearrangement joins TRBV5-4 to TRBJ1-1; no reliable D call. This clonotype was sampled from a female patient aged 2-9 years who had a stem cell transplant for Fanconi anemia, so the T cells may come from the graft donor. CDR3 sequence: CASSREGPNTEAFF. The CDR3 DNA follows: TGTGCCAGCAGCCGGGAAGGGCCCAACACTGAAGCTTTCTTT.